This TCR beta chain came from a study of cytomegalovirus exposure and HLA in healthy donors. Amplification used 60 Vbeta primers and 13 Jbeta primers. Method: immunoSEQ multiplex PCR; TCRdb's copy keeps in-frame clones and lacks some. The sample yields about 130,000 clones, 74% seen once. Regarding this clone: The antigen remains undetermined.

The study's findings and limits: In an earlier analysis, productive rearrangement rates for most beta V segments clustered near 87% or 30%.

The CDR3 sequence is 13 residues long. The V segment lost 6 bases and the J segment 3 bases; nucleotides outside the gene matches: 5. Germline V CDR1 and CDR2: MNHNS, SASEGT. This sequence was found in a woman aged 50 to 60 in good health and CMV-seropositive. Sequences were obtained from PBMCs. J is TRBJ2-7 and V is TRBV6-1; TRBD1 matches at 7 bases. Written as DNA, the CDR3 is TGTGCCAGCAGCGGGACAGCTCTCTACGAGCAGTACTTC. It translates to CASSGTALYEQYF.